This T cell receptor (beta chain) was sequenced during a study of shared clonotypes between healthy human individuals. On the study more broadly: The donor pool was made up of two women and three men aged 18 to 49.

CDR3 size: 12 residues. V lost 4 bases and J 7 bases, leaving 11 bases between the germline ends. In germline, CDR1 is SGHNT, CDR2 YYREEE (reference sequence). Donors had no recently reported acute infections or vaccinations and were HIV-negative. This clone was observed once. Assay execution proceeded at the deep level. In the original workflow: Because ImmunoSEQ provided only junction sequences with no quality scores, the filtering differed. The table came from immunoSEQ multiplex PCR; TCRdb's copy has only in-frame clones and leaves some out. That table gives V, J and clone size, and the DNA gave D and trimming. The data hold hundreds of thousands of clones, with roughly four fifths observed a single time.

The sample consisted of PBMCs. This TCR was recovered from a woman between 35 and 50 years old in good health. Some clones in this sample may be carry-over from other donors' samples. V is TRBV5-4 and J is TRBJ2-5; D is undetermined. CDR3 sequence (DNA): TGTGCCAGCAGCCTAGATGGCGGGACCCAGTACTTC. It encodes CASSLDGGTQYF.